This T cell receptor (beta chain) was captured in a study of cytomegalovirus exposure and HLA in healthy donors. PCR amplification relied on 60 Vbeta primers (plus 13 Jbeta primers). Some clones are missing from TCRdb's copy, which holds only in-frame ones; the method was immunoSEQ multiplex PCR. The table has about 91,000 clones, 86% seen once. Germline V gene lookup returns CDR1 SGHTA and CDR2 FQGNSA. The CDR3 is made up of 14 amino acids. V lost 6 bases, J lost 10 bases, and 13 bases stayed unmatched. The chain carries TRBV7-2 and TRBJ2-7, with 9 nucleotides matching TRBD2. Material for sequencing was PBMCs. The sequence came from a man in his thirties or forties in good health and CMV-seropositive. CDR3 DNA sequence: TGTGCCAGCAGATATAGCGGGAGTCGGGGTCGACAGTACTTC. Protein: CASRYSGSRGRQYF. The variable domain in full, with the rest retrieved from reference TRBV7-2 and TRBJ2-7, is GAGVSQSPSNKVTEKGKDVELRCDPISGHTALYWYRQSLGQGLEFLIYFQGNSAPDKSGLPSDRFSAERTGGSVSTLTIQRTQQEDSAVYLCASRYSGSRGRQYFGPGTRLTVT.